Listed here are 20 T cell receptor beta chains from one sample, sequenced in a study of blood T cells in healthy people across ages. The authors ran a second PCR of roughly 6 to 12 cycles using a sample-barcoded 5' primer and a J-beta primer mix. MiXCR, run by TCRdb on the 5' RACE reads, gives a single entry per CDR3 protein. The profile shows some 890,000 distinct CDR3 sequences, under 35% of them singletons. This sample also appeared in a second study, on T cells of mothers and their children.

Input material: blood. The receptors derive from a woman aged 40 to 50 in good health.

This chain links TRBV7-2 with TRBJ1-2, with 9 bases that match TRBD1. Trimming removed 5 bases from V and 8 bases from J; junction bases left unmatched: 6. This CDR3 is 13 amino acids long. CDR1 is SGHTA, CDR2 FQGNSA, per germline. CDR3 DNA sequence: TGTGCCAGCAGCGTGGGACAGGGTGAAGGCTACACCTTC. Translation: CASSVGQGEGYTF.

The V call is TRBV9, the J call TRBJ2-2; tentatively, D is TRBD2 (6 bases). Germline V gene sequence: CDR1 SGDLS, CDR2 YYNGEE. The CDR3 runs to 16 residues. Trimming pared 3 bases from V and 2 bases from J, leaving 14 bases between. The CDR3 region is CASSEGTGDNTGELFF. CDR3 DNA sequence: TGTGCCAGCAGCGAAGGAACGGGGGATAACACCGGGGAGCTGTTTTTT.

The CDR3 DNA reads TGTGCCAGCAGCTTACCCCTCCGGGAGGGCGGGGGATCAGATAAAGATACGCAGTATTTT. This translates into CASSLPLREGGGSDKDTQYF. J is TRBJ2-3 and V is TRBV7-6, with TRBD2 identical over 8 bases. This CDR3 has 20 residues. The V and J ends lost 2 bases and 5 bases, in that order; junction bases with no gene match: 21. CDR1 SGHVS and CDR2 FNYEAQ come from the germline V gene.

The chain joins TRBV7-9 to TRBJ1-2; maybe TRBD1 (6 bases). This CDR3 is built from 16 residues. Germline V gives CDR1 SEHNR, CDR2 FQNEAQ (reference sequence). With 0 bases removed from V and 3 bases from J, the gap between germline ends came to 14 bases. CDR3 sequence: CASSLALVGAHYGYTF. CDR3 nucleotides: TGTGCCAGCAGCTTAGCGCTGGTGGGGGCCCACTATGGCTACACCTTC.

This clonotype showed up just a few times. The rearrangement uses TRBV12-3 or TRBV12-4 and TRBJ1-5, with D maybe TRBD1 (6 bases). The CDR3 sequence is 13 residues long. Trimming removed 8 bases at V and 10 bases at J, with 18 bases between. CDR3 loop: CASLGGGLGPQHF. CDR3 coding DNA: TGTGCCAGCTTGGGGGGCGGCCTGGGACCCCAGCATTTT.

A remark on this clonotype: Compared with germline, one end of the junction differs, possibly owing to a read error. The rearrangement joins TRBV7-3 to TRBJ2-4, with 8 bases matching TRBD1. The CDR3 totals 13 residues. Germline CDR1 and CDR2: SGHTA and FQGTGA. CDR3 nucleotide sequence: TGTGCCAACAGCCTGACAGGGGAGAACATTCAGTACTTC. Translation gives CANSLTGENIQYF.

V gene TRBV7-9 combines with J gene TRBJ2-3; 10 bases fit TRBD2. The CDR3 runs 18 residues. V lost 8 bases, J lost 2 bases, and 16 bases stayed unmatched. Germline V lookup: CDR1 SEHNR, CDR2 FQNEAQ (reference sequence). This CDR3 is CASAPGASGGSTTDTQYF. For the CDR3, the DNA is TGTGCCAGCGCCCCGGGGGCTAGCGGGGGATCCACCACAGATACGCAGTATTTT.

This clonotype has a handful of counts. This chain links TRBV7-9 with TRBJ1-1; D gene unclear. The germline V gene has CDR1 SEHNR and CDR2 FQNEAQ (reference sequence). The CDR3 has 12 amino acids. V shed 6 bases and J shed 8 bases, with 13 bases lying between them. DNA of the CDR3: TGTGCCAGCAGGCGAAACCCCAGCGAAGCTTTCTTT. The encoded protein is CASRRNPSEAFF.

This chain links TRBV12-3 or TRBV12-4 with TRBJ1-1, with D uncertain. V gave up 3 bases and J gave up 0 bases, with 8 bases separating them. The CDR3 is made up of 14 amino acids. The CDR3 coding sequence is TGTGCCAGCAGTTTCCCGCGGATGAACACTGAAGCTTTCTTT. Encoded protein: CASSFPRMNTEAFF.

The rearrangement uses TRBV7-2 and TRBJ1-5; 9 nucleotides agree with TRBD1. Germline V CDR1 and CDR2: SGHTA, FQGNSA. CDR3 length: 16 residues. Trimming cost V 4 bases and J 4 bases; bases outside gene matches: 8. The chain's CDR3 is CASSSETGTGNQPQHF. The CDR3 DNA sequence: TGTGCCAGCAGCTCTGAAACCGGGACAGGGAATCAGCCCCAGCATTTT.

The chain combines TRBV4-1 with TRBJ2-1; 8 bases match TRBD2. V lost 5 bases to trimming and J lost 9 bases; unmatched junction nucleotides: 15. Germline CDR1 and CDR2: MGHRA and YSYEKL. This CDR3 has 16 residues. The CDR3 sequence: CASSSRGGPRWGEQFF. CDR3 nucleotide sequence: TGCGCCAGCAGCTCACGGGGGGGGCCGAGATGGGGTGAGCAGTTCTTC.

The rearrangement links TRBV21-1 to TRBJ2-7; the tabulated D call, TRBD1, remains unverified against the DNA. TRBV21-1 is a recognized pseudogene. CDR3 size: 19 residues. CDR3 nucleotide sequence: TGTGCCAGCAGCAAAGAGGCGGGGCAGGAGATTCTGAAATCCTACGAGCAGTACTTC. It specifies CASSKEAGQEILKSYEQYF.

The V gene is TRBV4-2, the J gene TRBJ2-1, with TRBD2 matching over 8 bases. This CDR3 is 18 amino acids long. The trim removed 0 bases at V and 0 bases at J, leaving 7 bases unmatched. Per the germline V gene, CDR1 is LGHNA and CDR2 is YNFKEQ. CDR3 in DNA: TGTGCCAGCAGCCAAGATCCGGGGGGGCCCGGCTCCTACAATGAGCAGTTCTTC. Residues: CASSQDPGGPGSYNEQFF.

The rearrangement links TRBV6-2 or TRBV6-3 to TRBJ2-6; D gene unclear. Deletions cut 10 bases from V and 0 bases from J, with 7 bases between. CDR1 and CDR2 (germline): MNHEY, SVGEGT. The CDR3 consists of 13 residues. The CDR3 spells CATSLSGANVLTF. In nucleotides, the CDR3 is TGTGCCACCTCCCTCTCTGGGGCCAACGTCCTGACTTTC.

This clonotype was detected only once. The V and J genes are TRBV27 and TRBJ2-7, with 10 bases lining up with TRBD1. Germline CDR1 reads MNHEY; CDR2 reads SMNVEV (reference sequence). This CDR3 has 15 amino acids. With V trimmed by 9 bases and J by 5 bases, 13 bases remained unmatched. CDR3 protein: CASNLSRTGGNEQYF. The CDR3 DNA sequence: TGTGCCAGTAATTTATCTCGGACAGGGGGTAACGAGCAGTACTTC.

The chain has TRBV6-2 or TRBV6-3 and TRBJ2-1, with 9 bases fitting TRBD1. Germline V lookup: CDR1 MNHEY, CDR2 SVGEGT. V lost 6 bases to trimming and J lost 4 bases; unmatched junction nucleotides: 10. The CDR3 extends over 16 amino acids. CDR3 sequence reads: CASSWTGAYDYNEQFF. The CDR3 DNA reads TGTGCCAGCAGCTGGACAGGGGCGTATGATTACAATGAGCAGTTCTTC.

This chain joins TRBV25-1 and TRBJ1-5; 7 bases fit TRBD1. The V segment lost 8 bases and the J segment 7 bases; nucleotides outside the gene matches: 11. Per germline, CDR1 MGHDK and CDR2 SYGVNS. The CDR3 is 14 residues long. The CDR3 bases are TGTGCCAGCCGACCCTCTCAGGGGGGGCAGCCCCAGCATTTT. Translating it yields CASRPSQGGQPQHF.

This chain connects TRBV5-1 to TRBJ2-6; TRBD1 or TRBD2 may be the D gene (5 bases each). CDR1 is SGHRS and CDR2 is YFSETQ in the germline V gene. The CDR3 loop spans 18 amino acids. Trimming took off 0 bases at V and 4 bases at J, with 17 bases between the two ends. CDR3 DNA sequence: TGCGCCAGCAGCTTGGACTTTGGGGGTGCGCGGGGGGCCAACGTCCTGACTTTC. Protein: CASSLDFGGARGANVLTF.

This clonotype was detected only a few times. In nucleotides, the CDR3 is TGTGCCAGCAGTTCCACAATGTTGGGTAGGGACAATCAGCCCCAGCATTTT. Its protein product is CASSSTMLGRDNQPQHF. V gene TRBV28 combines with J gene TRBJ1-5; D is unclear. The germline V gene has CDR1 MDHEN and CDR2 SYDVKM. V gave up 4 bases and J gave up 3 bases, with 19 bases separating them. The CDR3 covers 17 residues.

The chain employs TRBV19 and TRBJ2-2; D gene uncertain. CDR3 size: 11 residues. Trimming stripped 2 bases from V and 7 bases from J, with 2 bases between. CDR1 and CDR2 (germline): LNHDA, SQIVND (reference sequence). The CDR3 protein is CASSIYGELFF. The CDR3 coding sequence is TGTGCCAGTAGTATATACGGGGAGCTGTTTTTT.